These 23 T cell receptor beta chains share one sample of origin, sequenced in a study of glioma-infiltrating T cells after dendritic cell vaccination. Sequencing used immunoSEQ multiplex PCR; TCRdb keeps in-frame clones, though not all of them. The sample contains about 36,000 clones, 82% of which appear only once. This material consisted of blood, taken before dendritic cell vaccination. The source of these receptors is a human donor with glioblastoma.

This rearrangement joins TRBV21-1 to TRBJ2-6; the D call TRBD1 from the table was never checked on the DNA. TRBV21-1 is shown as a pseudogene. The CDR3 runs 17 residues. This CDR3 reads CASSLGGQSSGANVLTF. The CDR3 DNA reads as TGTGCCAGCAGTCTTGGGGGACAGAGCTCTGGGGCCAACGTCCTGACTTTC.

The V gene is TRBV13, the J gene TRBJ2-3; D is undetermined. The CDR3 is 14 amino acids. CDR1 and CDR2 from the germline V gene are PRHDT and FYEKMQ (reference sequence). Trimming shortened V by 2 bases and J by 0 bases, and 6 bases separated the two germline ends. The CDR3: CASSLWPSTDTQYF. The CDR3 bases are TGTGCCAGCAGCTTATGGCCTAGCACAGATACGCAGTATTTT.

CDR3 region: CASSHRDSYTDTQYF. The CDR3 DNA reads as TGTGCCAGCAGCCACCGGGACAGCTACACAGATACGCAGTATTTT. The chain employs TRBV11-3 and TRBJ2-3; 7 nucleotides align to TRBD1. Germline assignment: CDR1 SGHNT and CDR2 YENEEA. The CDR3 is 15 amino acids. V shed 5 bases and J 2 bases; nucleotides not matched to a gene: 7.

The V call is TRBV19, the J call TRBJ2-3; tentative D call: TRBD2 (6 bases). The CDR3 is 15 residues long. V was shortened by 3 bases and J by 1 base, with 11 bases between the two germline ends. CDR1 and CDR2 (germline): LNHDA, SQIVND (reference sequence). Here the CDR3 reads CASSILSGRTDTQYF. CDR3 in DNA: TGTGCCAGTAGTATCCTCAGCGGGCGCACAGATACGCAGTATTTT.

V is TRBV5-1 and J is TRBJ1-2; D possibly corresponds to TRBD1 (5 bases). The CDR3 runs to 15 residues. With 0 bases removed from V and 6 bases from J, the gap between germline ends came to 15 bases. Germline assignment: CDR1 SGHRS and CDR2 YFSETQ. CDR3 loop: CASSLDPSRANGYTF. DNA for the CDR3: TGCGCCAGCAGCTTGGACCCTTCCAGGGCTAATGGCTACACCTTC.

V is TRBV5-8 and J is TRBJ2-7, with 8 bases aligning to TRBD1. Unmatched junction bases numbered 17, after V lost 4 bases and J lost 5 bases. The CDR3 consists of 17 residues. Germline CDR1 is SGHTS and CDR2 is YDEGEE. The CDR3 loop is CASSRTGSPIWAHEQYF. Written as DNA, the CDR3 is TGTGCCAGCAGCAGGACAGGGTCACCCATATGGGCCCACGAGCAGTACTTC.

This clone has only a few counts. V is TRBV15 and J is TRBJ2-2, with a tentative D call TRBD2 (6 bases). V lost 3 bases and J lost 4, with 12 bases in between. Germline loops: CDR1 LNHNV, CDR2 YYDKDF (reference sequence). The CDR3 contains 15 residues. The CDR3 DNA is TGTGCCACCAGCAGGCGGGGACTTTCCACCGGGGAGCTGTTTTTT. This encodes CATSRRGLSTGELFF.

This chain uses TRBV2 with TRBJ2-5; 9 positions match TRBD2. This CDR3 comprises 16 residues. Unmatched junction bases numbered 8, after V lost 1 base and J lost 5 bases. Germline CDR1 SNHLY, CDR2 FYNNEI. CDR3 residues: CASSEVLAGVRETQYF. The CDR3 DNA sequence: TGTGCCAGCAGTGAAGTGTTAGCGGGGGTTCGGGAGACCCAGTACTTC.

This clone has only one observation. The J gene is TRBJ1-1, the V gene TRBV30; tentatively, D is TRBD1 (5 bases). Trimming removed 3 bases at V and 0 bases at J, with 8 bases between. The CDR3 sequence is 13 residues long. Germline loops: CDR1 GTSNPN, CDR2 SVGIG (reference sequence). The CDR3 reads CAWRRGMNTEAFF. CDR3 nucleotide sequence: TGTGCCTGGAGGCGGGGGATGAACACTGAAGCTTTCTTT.

The chain is built from TRBV12-5 and TRBJ2-2, with D maybe TRBD2 (7 bases). The germline CDR1 and CDR2 sequences are LGHNT and FRNRAP. V dropped 1 base and J dropped 4 bases, with 13 bases sitting between them. The CDR3 is made up of 16 amino acids. The CDR3 nucleotides read TGTGCTAGTGGTTTGGGGGGCGGGGGCCGCACCGGGGAGCTGTTTTTT. Translated: CASGLGGGGRTGELFF. Filled out from reference TRBV12-5 and TRBJ2-2, the complete variable domain reads DARVTQTPRHKVTEMGQEVTMRCQPILGHNTVFWYRQTMMQGLELLAYFRNRAPLDDSGMPKDRFSAEMPDATLATLKIQPSEPRDSAVYFCASGLGGGGRTGELFFGEGSRLTVL.

The chain links TRBV27 to TRBJ1-1, with D perhaps TRBD1 (6 bases). V gave up 7 bases and J gave up 0 bases, with 15 bases separating them. The germline V gene encodes CDR1 MNHEY and CDR2 SMNVEV (reference sequence). The CDR3 totals 15 residues. The CDR3 is CASIRLGHLNTEAFF. The CDR3 DNA reads TGTGCCAGCATAAGATTGGGACATTTGAACACTGAAGCTTTCTTT.

This clone was observed a single time. This chain uses TRBV7-6 with TRBJ2-5; the match to TRBD1 covers 10 bases. The V gene's germline CDR1 is SGHVS and CDR2 FNYEAQ. This CDR3 has 16 amino acids. V trimming: 2 bases; J trimming: 5 bases; junction bases outside the gene matches: 8. In DNA, the CDR3 is TGTGCCAGCAGCTTAAGCGGGACAGGGGCGTGGGAGACCCAGTACTTC. This sequence encodes CASSLSGTGAWETQYF. Using reference TRBV7-6 and TRBJ2-5 for the parts outside the CDR3, the full variable domain is GAGVSQSPRYKVTKRGQDVALRCDPISGHVSLYWYRQALGQGPEFLTYFNYEAQQDKSGLPNDRFSAERPEGSISTLTIQRTEQRDSAMYRCASSLSGTGAWETQYFGPGTRLLVL.

The rearrangement joins TRBV7-6 to TRBJ2-1; D not resolved. Trimming took off 2 bases at V and 0 bases at J, with 8 bases between the two ends. There are 15 residues in the CDR3. Germline lookup yields CDR1 SGHVS and CDR2 FNYEAQ. The chain's CDR3 is CASSLTVSSYNEQFF. The DNA for the CDR3 is TGTGCCAGCAGCTTAACCGTGAGCTCCTACAATGAGCAGTTCTTC.

This clone was recorded a few times. This rearrangement joins TRBV6-5 to TRBJ2-1, with TRBD1 identical over 8 bases. Germline V CDR1 and CDR2: MNHEY, SVGAGI. The CDR3 extends over 14 amino acids. The junction had 5 bases not matched to a gene; V was cut back by 8 bases and J by 2 bases. CDR3 region: CASQGQATYNEQFF. In DNA form, the CDR3 reads TGTGCCAGCCAGGGACAGGCGACCTACAATGAGCAGTTCTTC.

The rearrangement joins TRBV11-3 to TRBJ2-2; TRBD1 is a possible D gene (6 bases). Trimming shortened V by 5 bases and J by 6 bases, and 13 bases separated the two germline ends. Per germline, CDR1 SGHNT and CDR2 YENEEA. The length of the CDR3 is 14 residues. CDR3 residues: CASSLIQGSGELFF. CDR3 nucleotide sequence: TGTGCCAGCAGCCTCATACAGGGATCCGGGGAGCTGTTTTTT. Variable domain in full (rest from reference TRBV11-3 and TRBJ2-2): EAGVVQSPRYKIIEKKQPVAFWCNPISGHNTLYWYLQNLGQGPELLIRYENEEAVDDSQLPKDRFSAERLKGVDSTLKIQPAELGDSAVYLCASSLIQGSGELFFGEGSRLTVL.

The chain joins TRBV7-2 to TRBJ2-3; D perhaps matches TRBD2 (7 bases). Germline CDR1 and CDR2: SGHTA and FQGNSA. The CDR3 extends over 14 amino acids. V lost 5 bases and J 6 bases, leaving 15 bases between the germline ends. The CDR3 coding sequence is TGTGCCAGCAGCCTCGGGGGGCGGGGGGATACGCAGTATTTT. Its translation: CASSLGGRGDTQYF.

The rearrangement links TRBV7-2 to TRBJ2-3, with 8 nucleotides matching TRBD1. The CDR3 loop spans 13 amino acids. Per the germline V gene, CDR1 is SGHTA and CDR2 is FQGNSA. With 5 bases clipped from V and 4 bases from J, the junction kept 2 bases outside the gene matches. CDR3 coding DNA: TGTGCCAGCAGCAAACAGGGGGCAGATACGCAGTATTTT. It is translated as CASSKQGADTQYF.

The rearrangement links TRBV18 to TRBJ1-4; D unresolved. The CDR3 covers 13 residues. V gave up 3 bases and J gave up 10 bases, with 12 bases separating them. Germline CDR1 KGHSH, CDR2 LQKENI. CDR3 sequence reads: CASSPQTEGKLFF. CDR3 bases: TGTGCCAGCTCACCCCAAACAGAAGGAAAACTGTTTTTT.

The J gene is TRBJ2-3, the V gene TRBV9; 8 nucleotides line up with TRBD2. Germline CDR1 is SGDLS and CDR2 is YYNGEE. Trimming at V came to 3 bases and at J to 2 bases, leaving 5 bases not matched to a gene. This CDR3 has 15 residues. The CDR3 here is CASSAGLVATDTQYF. The CDR3 DNA follows: TGTGCCAGCAGCGCGGGACTAGTGGCCACAGATACGCAGTATTTT.

The chain has TRBV4-3 and TRBJ2-1, with 10 nucleotides matching TRBD2. V shed 0 bases, J shed 5 bases, and the junction held 10 bases outside the gene matches. The germline V gene encodes CDR1 LGHNA and CDR2 YSLEER. The CDR3 spans 18 residues. This chain's CDR3 is CASSQDQVLAGGNNEQFF. CDR3 coding DNA: TGCGCCAGCAGCCAAGATCAGGTATTAGCGGGGGGTAACAATGAGCAGTTCTTC.

The rearrangement uses TRBV7-2 and TRBJ2-5; D gene uncertain. CDR1 SGHTA and CDR2 FQGNSA come from the germline V gene. The CDR3 covers 18 residues. V was shortened by 5 bases and J by 5 bases, with 27 bases between the two germline ends. In DNA, the CDR3 is TGTGCCAGCAGCACTAATCCATGGGTCATGATGCTCGGGGAGACCCAGTACTTC. Protein sequence: CASSTNPWVMMLGETQYF. Full variable domain (missing parts from reference TRBV7-2 and TRBJ2-5): GAGVSQSPSNKVTEKGKDVELRCDPISGHTALYWYRQSLGQGLEFLIYFQGNSAPDKSGLPSDRFSAERTGGSVSTLTIQRTQQEDSAVYLCASSTNPWVMMLGETQYFGPGTRLLVL.

The chain recombines TRBV4-3 with TRBJ1-1, with D unresolved. CDR1 and CDR2 (germline): LGHNA, YSLEER. With 3 bases removed from V and 8 bases from J, the gap between germline ends came to 13 bases. This CDR3 contains 13 residues. In DNA, the CDR3 is TGCGCCAGCAGCCACTTGGCGGGTAGAGAAGCTTTCTTT. It codes for CASSHLAGREAFF.

This clone was seen once. The chain has TRBV5-1 and TRBJ1-1; D gene uncertain. The V end lost 2 bases, the J end lost 7 bases, and 15 bases lay between the germline ends. Germline values: CDR1 SGHRS, CDR2 YFSETQ. The CDR3 is 14 amino acids. In DNA form, the CDR3 reads TGCGCCAGCAGCTTTAACTCGGGGTTTGATGAAGCTTTCTTT. Amino acid sequence: CASSFNSGFDEAFF.